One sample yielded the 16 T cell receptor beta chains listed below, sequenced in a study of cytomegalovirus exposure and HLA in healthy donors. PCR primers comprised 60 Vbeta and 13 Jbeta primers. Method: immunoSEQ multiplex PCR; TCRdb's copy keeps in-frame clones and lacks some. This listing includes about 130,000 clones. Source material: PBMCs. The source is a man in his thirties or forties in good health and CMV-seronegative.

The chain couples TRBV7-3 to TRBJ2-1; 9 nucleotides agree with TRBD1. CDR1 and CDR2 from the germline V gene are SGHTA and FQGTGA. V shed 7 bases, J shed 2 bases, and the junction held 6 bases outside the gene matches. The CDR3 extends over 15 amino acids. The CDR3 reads CASTTGTGPYNEQFF. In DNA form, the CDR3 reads TGTGCCAGCACCACCGGGACAGGGCCCTACAATGAGCAGTTCTTC.

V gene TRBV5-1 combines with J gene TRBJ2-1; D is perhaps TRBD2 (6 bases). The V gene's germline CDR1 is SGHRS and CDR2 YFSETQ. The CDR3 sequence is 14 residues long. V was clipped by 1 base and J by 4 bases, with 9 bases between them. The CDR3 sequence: CASSLTSSYNEQFF. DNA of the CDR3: TGCGCCAGCAGCTTGACTAGCTCTTACAATGAGCAGTTCTTC.

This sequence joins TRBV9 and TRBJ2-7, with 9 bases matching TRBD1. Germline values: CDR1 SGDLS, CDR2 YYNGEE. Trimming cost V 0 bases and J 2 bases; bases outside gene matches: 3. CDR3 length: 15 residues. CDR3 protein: CASSVGDRGTYEQYF. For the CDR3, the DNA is TGTGCCAGCAGCGTAGGTGACAGGGGGACCTACGAGCAGTACTTC.

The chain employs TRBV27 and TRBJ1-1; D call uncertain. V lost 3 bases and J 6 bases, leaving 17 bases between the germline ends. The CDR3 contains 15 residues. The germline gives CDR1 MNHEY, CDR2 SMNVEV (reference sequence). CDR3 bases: TGTGCCAGCAGTTTGATCCCTTTTTTGAGGGCTGAAGCTTTCTTT. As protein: CASSLIPFLRAEAFF.

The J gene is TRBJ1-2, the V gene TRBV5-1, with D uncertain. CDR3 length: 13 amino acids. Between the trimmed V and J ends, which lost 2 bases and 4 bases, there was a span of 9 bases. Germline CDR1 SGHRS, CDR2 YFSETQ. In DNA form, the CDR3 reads TGCGCCAGCAGCTTTCTAGTTTTCTATGGCTACACCTTC. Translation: CASSFLVFYGYTF.

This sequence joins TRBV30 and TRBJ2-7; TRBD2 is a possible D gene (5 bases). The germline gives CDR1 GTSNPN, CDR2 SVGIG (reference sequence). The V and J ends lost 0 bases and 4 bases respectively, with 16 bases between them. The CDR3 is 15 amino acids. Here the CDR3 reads CAWSVKFKERYEQYF. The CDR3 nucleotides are TGTGCCTGGAGTGTTAAATTTAAAGAGCGGTACGAGCAGTACTTC.

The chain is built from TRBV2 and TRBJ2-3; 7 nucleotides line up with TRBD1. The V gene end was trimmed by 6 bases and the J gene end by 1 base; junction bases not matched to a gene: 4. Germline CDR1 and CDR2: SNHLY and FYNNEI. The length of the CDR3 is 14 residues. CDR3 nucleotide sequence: TGTGCCAGCAGCCCCGGACAGGGCACAGATACGCAGTATTTT. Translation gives CASSPGQGTDTQYF.

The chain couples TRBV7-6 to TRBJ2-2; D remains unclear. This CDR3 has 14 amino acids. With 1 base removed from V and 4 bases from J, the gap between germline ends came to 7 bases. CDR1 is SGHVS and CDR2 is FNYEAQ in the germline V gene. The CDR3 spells CASSLDRVTGELFF. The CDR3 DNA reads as TGTGCCAGCAGCTTAGATCGGGTCACCGGGGAGCTGTTTTTT.

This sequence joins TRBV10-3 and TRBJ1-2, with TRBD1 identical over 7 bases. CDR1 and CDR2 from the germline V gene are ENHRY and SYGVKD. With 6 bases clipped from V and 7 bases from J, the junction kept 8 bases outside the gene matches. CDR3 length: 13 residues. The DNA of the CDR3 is TGTGCCATCAGCGAGGGACAGTCCGGTGGCTACACCTTC. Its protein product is CAISEGQSGGYTF.

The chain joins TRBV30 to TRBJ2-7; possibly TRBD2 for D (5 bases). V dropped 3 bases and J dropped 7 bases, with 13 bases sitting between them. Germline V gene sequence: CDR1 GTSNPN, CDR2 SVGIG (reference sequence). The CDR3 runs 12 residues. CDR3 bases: TGTGCCTGGAGCTCTGGAAGAGGGGAGCAGTACTTC. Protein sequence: CAWSSGRGEQYF.

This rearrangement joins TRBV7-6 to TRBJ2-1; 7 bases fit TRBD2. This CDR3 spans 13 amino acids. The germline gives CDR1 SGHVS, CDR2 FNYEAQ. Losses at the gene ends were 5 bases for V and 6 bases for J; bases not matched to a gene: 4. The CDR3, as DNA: TGTGCCAGCAGCCCGGCTAGCGGCAATGAGCAGTTCTTC. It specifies CASSPASGNEQFF.

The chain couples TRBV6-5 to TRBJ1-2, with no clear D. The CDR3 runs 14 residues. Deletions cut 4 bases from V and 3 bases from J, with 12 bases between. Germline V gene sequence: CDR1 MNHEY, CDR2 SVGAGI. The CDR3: CASSSRNSDYGYTF. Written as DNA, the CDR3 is TGTGCCAGCAGTTCCAGGAATTCCGACTATGGCTACACCTTC.

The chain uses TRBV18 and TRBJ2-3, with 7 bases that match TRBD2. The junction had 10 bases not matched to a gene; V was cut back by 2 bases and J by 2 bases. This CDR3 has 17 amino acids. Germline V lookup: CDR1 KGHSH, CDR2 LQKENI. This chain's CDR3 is CASSPATSSGSTDTQYF. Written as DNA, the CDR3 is TGTGCCAGCTCACCAGCCACGTCTAGCGGATCCACAGATACGCAGTATTTT.

CDR3 loop: CAWSIRYQETQYF. CDR3 in DNA: TGTGCCTGGAGTATCCGGTACCAAGAGACCCAGTACTTC. The chain employs TRBV30 and TRBJ2-5; D is unclear. Between the trimmed V and J ends, which lost 2 bases and 0 bases, there was a span of 7 bases. There are 13 residues in the CDR3. In germline, CDR1 is GTSNPN, CDR2 SVGIG (reference sequence).

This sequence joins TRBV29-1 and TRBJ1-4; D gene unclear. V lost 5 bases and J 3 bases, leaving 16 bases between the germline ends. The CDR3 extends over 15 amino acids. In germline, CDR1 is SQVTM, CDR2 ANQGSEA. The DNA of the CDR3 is TGCAGCGTTAGGTCTAGAAGCCCACCTAATGAAAAACTGTTTTTT. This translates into CSVRSRSPPNEKLFF. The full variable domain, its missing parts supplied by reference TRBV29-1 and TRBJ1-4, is SAVISQKPSRDICQRGTSLTIQCQVDSQVTMMFWYRQQPGQSLTLIATANQGSEATYESGFVIDKFPISRPNLTFSTLTVSNMSPEDSSIYLCSVRSRSPPNEKLFFGSGTQLSVL.

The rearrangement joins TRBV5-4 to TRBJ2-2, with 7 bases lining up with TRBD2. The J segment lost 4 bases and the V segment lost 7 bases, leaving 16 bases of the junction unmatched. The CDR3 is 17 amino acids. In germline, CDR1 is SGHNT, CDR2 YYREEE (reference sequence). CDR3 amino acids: CASGDSAGEASTGELFF. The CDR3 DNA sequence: TGTGCCAGCGGTGACTCGGCGGGAGAGGCGAGCACCGGGGAGCTGTTTTTT.